This T cell receptor beta chain was captured in a study of Tregs in tolerant kidney transplant recipients. Study observations and caveats: Tolerant patients' donor-specific Tregs expanded beyond overall Tregs, suggesting antigen-driven growth.

In germline, CDR1 is SQVTM, CDR2 ANQGSEA. The length of the CDR3 is 14 residues. Trimming at V came to 4 bases and at J to 7 bases, leaving 8 bases not matched to a gene. To note about this clone: Its antigen is not identified.

This table comes from immunoSEQ multiplex PCR, and its TCRdb copy is limited to in-frame clones, with some not included. The data show fewer than 100,000 clones, with roughly 90% seen just once and 0.34% held by the top ten. The rearrangement links TRBV29-1 to TRBJ2-2, with 8 bases fitting TRBD1. This TCR derives from a human donor who received a combined kidney and bone marrow transplant. Material: Tregs from blood, obtained before the transplant. The DNA of the CDR3 is TGCAGCGTTGCACACAGGGGGTTGGACGGGGAGCTGTTTTTT. This translates into CSVAHRGLDGELFF.